The 14 T cell receptor beta chains below come from one sample, sequenced in a study of T cells in Graves' hyperthyroidism and ophthalmopathy. Researchers took RNA transcripts and amplified the TCR beta CDR3 regions from them. The HTBI primer set was used in a first-round RT-PCR of the TCR CDR3. One entry per CDR3 protein results from TCRdb running MiXCR on the multiplex PCR reads. The sample includes around 23,000 distinct CDR3 sequences, around 47% of them seen just once. What was sequenced was blood. The receptor source for this set is a woman between 35 and 50 years old with Graves' hyperthyroidism that later progressed to Graves' ophthalmopathy.

The V call is TRBV25-1, the J call TRBJ2-6, with TRBD1 identical over 8 bases. The ends lost 5 bases at V and 4 bases at J; junction bases unmatched: 16. Germline V gene sequence: CDR1 MGHDK, CDR2 SYGVNS. This CDR3 is 19 amino acids long. The CDR3 DNA follows: TGTGCCAGCAGTCCATCCCCGGGACAGGTTACAGCCGGGGCCAACGTCCTGACTTTC. It codes for CASSPSPGQVTAGANVLTF.

By sample share, this clonotype is medium-sized. This chain links TRBV7-3 with TRBJ2-1; D may be TRBD2 (6 bases). CDR3 length: 14 residues. Germline-derived CDR1 and CDR2 are SGHTA and FQGTGA. V lost 5 bases to trimming and J lost 5 bases, with 13 bases between them. In DNA, the CDR3 is TGTGCCAGCAGCCCCGATAGCGGAAACAATGAGCAGTTCTTC. Translated, it gives CASSPDSGNNEQFF.

The chain carries TRBV12-3 or TRBV12-4 and TRBJ2-1, with 8 bases matching TRBD2. The CDR3 runs 15 residues. V dropped 3 bases and J dropped 9; count of bases not matched to a gene: 10. The CDR3 spells CASSFGTGGVGEQFF. The DNA for the CDR3 is TGTGCCAGCAGTTTTGGGACGGGAGGGGTCGGTGAGCAGTTCTTC.

Turning to this clonotype: The CDR3 does not end in the conserved phenylalanine or tryptophan, so this is likely a read error. The V and J genes are TRBV20-1 and TRBJ2-7; no clear D. In germline, CDR1 is DFQATT, CDR2 SNEGSKA (reference sequence). Trimming pared 4 bases from V and 3 bases from J, leaving 10 bases between. This CDR3 spans 12 amino acids. The CDR3 reads CSATSQFYEQYL. The CDR3 DNA reads TGCAGTGCTACCTCACAATTCTACGAGCAGTACCTC.

As regards this clonotype: It is likely a read error, because the conserved phenylalanine at the end of the CDR3 is missing. The V and J genes are TRBV5-1 and TRBJ1-1, with unresolved D. The CDR3 is 13 amino acids. The V end was cut by 0 bases, the J end by 4 bases, with 7 bases between. Germline V gene lookup returns CDR1 SGHRS and CDR2 YFSETQ. CDR3 bases: TGCGCCAGCAGCTTGGAGGTTGCCACTGAAGCTTTCCTT. This encodes CASSLEVATEAFL.

In DNA, the CDR3 is TGTGCCAGCGGGGGAACGGAACCCGACGGGGAGCTGTTTTTT. It codes for CASGGTEPDGELFF. The J gene is TRBJ2-2, the V gene TRBV2; D is tentatively TRBD1 or TRBD2 (5 bases each). Germline assignment: CDR1 SNHLY and CDR2 FYNNEI. The CDR3 contains 14 residues. The V gene lost 8 bases and the J gene lost 7 bases, with 17 bases spanning the gap.

V gene TRBV20-1 combines with J gene TRBJ2-1; D is tentatively TRBD1 or TRBD2 (7 bases each). V gave up 5 bases and J gave up 10 bases, with 21 bases separating them. Germline V gives CDR1 DFQATT, CDR2 SNEGSKA (reference sequence). This CDR3 is built from 14 residues. The CDR3 sequence: CSAPRGGGVNEQFF. For the CDR3, the DNA is TGCAGTGCTCCGAGGGGAGGGGGCGTCAACGAGCAGTTCTTC.

This chain links TRBV12-3 or TRBV12-4 with TRBJ2-3; D perhaps matches TRBD2 (6 bases). This CDR3 contains 12 residues. Between the trimmed V and J ends, which lost 3 bases and 6 bases, there was a span of 7 bases. Here the CDR3 reads CASSLGLDTQYF. CDR3 nucleotide sequence: TGTGCCAGCAGTTTGGGACTTGATACGCAGTATTTT.

The table lists this clonotype with a few counts. The chain is built from TRBV19 and TRBJ2-1; TRBD2 matches at 7 bases. The CDR3 runs 15 residues. V trimming: 7 bases; J trimming: 4 bases; junction bases outside the gene matches: 10. Germline CDR1 LNHDA, CDR2 SQIVND (reference sequence). CDR3 in amino acids: CASKALGGEYNEQFF. As DNA, the CDR3 is TGTGCCAGTAAGGCCCTGGGGGGGGAATACAATGAGCAGTTCTTC.

V and J are TRBV3-1 and TRBJ1-2; D is unresolved. The V and J ends lost 0 bases and 6 bases respectively, with 5 bases between them. CDR1 LGHDT and CDR2 YNNKEL come from the germline V gene (reference sequence). This CDR3 contains 12 residues. The CDR3 DNA reads as TGTGCCAGCAGCCAAGATGGCAATGGCTACACCTTC. Translation: CASSQDGNGYTF. Based on the CDR3 plus reference TRBV3-1 and TRBJ1-2, the full variable domain is DTAVSQTPKYLVTQMGNDKSIKCEQNLGHDTMYWYKQDSKKFLKIMFSYNNKELIINETVPNRFSPKSPDKAHLNLHINSLELGDSAVYFCASSQDGNGYTFGSGTRLTVV.

This clonotype was picked up many times. The rearrangement uses TRBV5-4 and TRBJ2-2; D is possibly TRBD1 (6 bases). The CDR3 runs 16 residues. The germline V gene encodes CDR1 SGHNT and CDR2 YYREEE (reference sequence). V was pared by 4 bases and J by 0 bases, with 13 bases between. DNA for the CDR3: TGTGCCAGCAGCCTACCACAGGGTTCGAACACCGGGGAGCTGTTTTTT. Translation: CASSLPQGSNTGELFF.

The rearrangement uses TRBV7-9 and TRBJ1-2; D call uncertain. The CDR3 covers 12 residues. From germline, CDR1 is SEHNR and CDR2 FQNEAQ (reference sequence). Trimming cost V 7 bases and J 6 bases, with 12 bases left between them. CDR3 coding DNA: TGTGCCAGCACCCCTTTTGGGGATGGCTACACCTTC. Protein product: CASTPFGDGYTF.

The J gene is TRBJ2-1, the V gene TRBV7-7, with D possibly being TRBD1 or TRBD2 (5 bases each). This CDR3 has 13 residues. Germline V CDR1 and CDR2: SSHAT, FNYEAQ (reference sequence). CDR3 loop: CAGREEGYNEQFF. In DNA, the CDR3 is TGTGCTGGCAGGGAAGAGGGATACAATGAGCAGTTCTTC.

The rearrangement links TRBV5-1 to TRBJ2-2, with D possibly matching TRBD1 (5 bases). This CDR3 is 13 amino acids long. Trimming shortened V by 6 bases and J by 4 bases, and 10 bases separated the two germline ends. Germline V gives CDR1 SGHRS, CDR2 YFSETQ. The CDR3 DNA reads TGCGCCAGCACCCAGGGTAGCACCGGGGAGCTGTTTTTT. As protein: CASTQGSTGELFF.